This T cell receptor beta chain was recovered during a study of response to subunit inactivated influenza vaccine. This clonotype came up a few times. Looked up from germline, CDR1 is DFQATT and CDR2 is SNEGSKA (reference sequence). V trimming: 0 bases; J trimming: 3 bases; junction bases outside the gene matches: 11. This CDR3 is 17 amino acids long. MiXCR, run by TCRdb on the RT-PCR reads, gives a single entry per CDR3 protein. The repertoire holds 500,000 to 600,000 distinct CDR3 sequences, with over 9% as singletons. This sample also appeared in a second study, on T cells expressing NK-cell markers. This second report adds: The TCR beta cDNA came from 5'RACE template switching with UMIs. Underlying the TCR beta repertoires were sorted CD3+CD56+NKG2C+, CD3+CD56+NKG2C- and CD3+CD56-NKG2C+ T cells. Seven sequenced donors out of eight were HCMV-seropositive, one seronegative. Several of the experiments relied on an anti-gamma-delta TCR antibody so that only alpha-beta TCR T cells were sorted. Also leading the CD3+CD56-NKG2C+ fraction in a handful of donors were these clonotypes.

The TCR sequence derives from a man in his fifties who received an inactivated influenza vaccine. This chain uses TRBV20-1 with TRBJ2-7; 10 nucleotides agree with TRBD2. This sample comprised PBMCs from blood, obtained on the day of vaccination. The CDR3 is CSARDPKSSGGGYEQYF. Here the CDR3 DNA reads TGCAGTGCTAGAGATCCCAAGTCTAGCGGGGGCGGCTACGAGCAGTACTTC.